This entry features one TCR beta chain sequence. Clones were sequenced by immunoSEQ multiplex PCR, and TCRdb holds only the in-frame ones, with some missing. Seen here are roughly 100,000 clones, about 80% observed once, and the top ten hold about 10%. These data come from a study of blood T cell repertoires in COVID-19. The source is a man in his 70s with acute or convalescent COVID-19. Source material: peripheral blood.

For the CDR3, the DNA is TGTGCCAGCAGCCGAGGACAGCAGAACACTGAAGCTTTCTTT. This sequence encodes CASSRGQQNTEAFF. The chain couples TRBV7-8 to TRBJ1-1; TRBD1 is a possible D gene (6 bases). Deletions cut 5 bases from V and 1 base from J, with 11 bases between. CDR1 is SGHVS, CDR2 FQNEAQ, per germline. The CDR3 contains 14 residues. Looking up the rest from reference TRBV7-8 and TRBJ1-1 gives the full variable domain: GAGVSQSPRYKVAKRGQDVALRCDPISGHVSLFWYQQALGQGPEFLTYFQNEAQLDKSGLPSDRFFAERPEGSVSTLKIQRTQQEDSAVYLCASSRGQQNTEAFFGQGTRLTVV.